The T cell receptor (beta chain) under discussion was sequenced for a study of blood T cell repertoires in COVID-19. Study details: Samples came from the United States, Italy and Spain, spanning acute and convalescent COVID-19. T cells, B-cell-depleted T cells, or PBMCs supplied cDNA or gDNA.

Losses at the gene ends were 4 bases for V and 5 bases for J; bases not matched to a gene: 5. CDR1 is LGHNA and CDR2 is YSLEER in the germline V gene. The CDR3 has 14 residues. Original data processing: Estimated nucleated cell counts came from reference gene primer amplification. Data came from immunoSEQ multiplex PCR; TCRdb stores just in-frame clones and leaves some out. The DNA gave D and trimming, while V, J and clone size come from that table. The data contain about 260,000 clones, 70% to 90% of them seen just once; the ten biggest clones take up around 0.7%. V and J are TRBV4-3 and TRBJ1-5; TRBD1 agrees at 7 bases. Source material: peripheral blood. The clonotype was recovered from a human donor in a cohort sampled during active COVID-19. This CDR3 is CASSLDRVDQPQHF. The CDR3 bases are TGCGCCAGCAGCCTCGACAGGGTCGATCAGCCCCAGCATTTT.